The rows below give T cell receptor beta chains drawn from one sample of a study of control samples from healthy donors and cancer patients. Profiling relied on immunoSEQ multiplex PCR, and the TCRdb table lists in-frame clones only, not all of them. The sample yields 70,000 to 95,000 clones, 70% to 90% seen once. The specimen was blood. These receptors all stem from a man aged 50 to 59 in good health. The CDR3 runs from the conserved cysteine through the conserved F or W. Each record gives: V gene, D gene, clone size, J gene, CDR3 DNA, CDR3 protein. A D gene is named only where the DNA matches it firmly. Size is omitted from some rows. Given values are once, few, many or a class for expanded clones.

v_call: TRBV5-8; d_call: -; clone_size: few; j_call: TRBJ1-2; cdr3_nt: TGTGCCAGCAGCTTGGAAGGTACTCGAGGCTACACCTTC; cdr3_aa: CASSLEGTRGYTF
v_call: TRBV19; d_call: TRBD2; clone_size: -; j_call: TRBJ2-2; cdr3_nt: TGTGCCAGTAGTGTTCTAGCGGGAGATTCCGGGGAGCTGTTTTTT; cdr3_aa: CASSVLAGDSGELFF
v_call: TRBV7-2; d_call: -; clone_size: -; j_call: TRBJ2-3; cdr3_nt: TGTGCCAGCAGCAAGAGGTGGAGCACAGATACGCAGTATTTT; cdr3_aa: CASSKRWSTDTQYF
v_call: TRBV6-5; d_call: -; clone_size: -; j_call: TRBJ2-7; cdr3_nt: TGTGCCAGCAGTAGAGGGGCAGGGGAGTACGAGCAGTACTTC; cdr3_aa: CASSRGAGEYEQYF
v_call: TRBV9; d_call: TRBD1; clone_size: -; j_call: TRBJ2-1; cdr3_nt: TGTGCCAGCACCGAAACAGGGGGCCCCTACAATGAGCAGTTCTTC; cdr3_aa: CASTETGGPYNEQFF
v_call: TRBV5-4; d_call: -; clone_size: -; j_call: TRBJ2-7; cdr3_nt: TGTGCCAGCAGCCTAGATTTCTACGAGCAGTACTTC; cdr3_aa: CASSLDFYEQYF
v_call: TRBV10-3; d_call: TRBD2; clone_size: -; j_call: TRBJ2-2; cdr3_nt: TGTGCCATCAGTGAGTCCTCCTCGGGGGGGCGCCTGGCCGGGGAGCTGTTTTTT; cdr3_aa: CAISESSSGGRLAGELFF
v_call: TRBV4-3; d_call: -; clone_size: -; j_call: TRBJ1-4; cdr3_nt: TGCGCCAGCAGCCAAGTCCGAACGGGTGAAAAACTGTTTTTT; cdr3_aa: CASSQVRTGEKLFF
v_call: TRBV5-3; d_call: -; clone_size: -; j_call: TRBJ1-2; cdr3_nt: TGTGCCAGAAGGACTAGAATGCGCGGGGGCTACACCTTC; cdr3_aa: CARRTRMRGGYTF
v_call: TRBV7-2; d_call: TRBD1; clone_size: -; j_call: TRBJ2-1; cdr3_nt: TGTGCCAGCAGCCCGCCCCCGACAGGGATCTACAATGAGCAGTTCTTC; cdr3_aa: CASSPPPTGIYNEQFF
v_call: TRBV6-6; d_call: -; clone_size: -; j_call: TRBJ2-5; cdr3_nt: TGTGCCAGCATTTTAGGCGGCGCACAAGAGACCCAGTACTTC; cdr3_aa: CASILGGAQETQYF
v_call: TRBV6-2/TRBV6-3; d_call: TRBD1; clone_size: -; j_call: TRBJ1-2; cdr3_nt: TGTGCCAGCAGCCGGGACAGCATCAACTATGGCTACACCTTC; cdr3_aa: CASSRDSINYGYTF
v_call: TRBV5-1; d_call: -; clone_size: -; j_call: TRBJ2-2; cdr3_nt: TGCGCCAGCAGCTTGGCCTGGGGGCAAACCGGGGAGCTGTTTTTT; cdr3_aa: CASSLAWGQTGELFF
v_call: TRBV5-1; d_call: -; clone_size: -; j_call: TRBJ1-1; cdr3_nt: TGCGCCAGCAGCTTGGACAGGGCGAACACTGAAGCTTTCTTT; cdr3_aa: CASSLDRANTEAFF
v_call: TRBV7-3; d_call: -; clone_size: medium-sized; j_call: TRBJ2-5; cdr3_nt: TGTGCCAGCAGCTCTATAACCCCAGCGGCAATCCAAGAGACCCAGTACTTC; cdr3_aa: CASSSITPAAIQETQYF
v_call: TRBV14; d_call: -; clone_size: once; j_call: TRBJ1-6; cdr3_nt: TGTGCCAGCAGCCTACCTGGATGGTCACCCCTCCACTTT; cdr3_aa: CASSLPGWSPLHF
v_call: TRBV7-2; d_call: TRBD2; clone_size: -; j_call: TRBJ2-7; cdr3_nt: TGTGCCAGCAGCTTCGGGACTAGCGGGAGTATCCAGGGAGAGCAGTACTTC; cdr3_aa: CASSFGTSGSIQGEQYF
v_call: TRBV27; d_call: -; clone_size: -; j_call: TRBJ2-7; cdr3_nt: TGTGCCAGCAGTCCCCTAGCGCCGAGCTCCTACGAGCAGTACTTC; cdr3_aa: CASSPLAPSSYEQYF
v_call: TRBV5-6; d_call: -; clone_size: once; j_call: TRBJ1-1; cdr3_nt: TGTGCCAGCAGCGTATGGACCGGGACGAACACTGAAGCTTTCTTT; cdr3_aa: CASSVWTGTNTEAFF
v_call: TRBV2; d_call: TRBD2; clone_size: -; j_call: TRBJ2-3; cdr3_nt: TGTGCCAGCACTACGACTAGCTCTAGCACAGATACGCAGTATTTT; cdr3_aa: CASTTTSSSTDTQYF
v_call: TRBV19; d_call: -; clone_size: few; j_call: TRBJ1-2; cdr3_nt: TGTGCCAGTAGTATAGGCGCAGCAGGGAGGCAAGGCTATGGCTACACCTTC; cdr3_aa: CASSIGAAGRQGYGYTF
v_call: TRBV25-1; d_call: TRBD2; clone_size: -; j_call: TRBJ2-3; cdr3_nt: TGTGCCAGCTCGTCTAGCGGGACAAGCACAGATACGCAGTATTTT; cdr3_aa: CASSSSGTSTDTQYF
v_call: TRBV27; d_call: -; clone_size: -; j_call: TRBJ2-7; cdr3_nt: TGTGCCAGCCGTTTAGCCCGCCCCGAGCAGTACTTC; cdr3_aa: CASRLARPEQYF
v_call: TRBV5-1; d_call: -; clone_size: once; j_call: TRBJ2-6; cdr3_nt: TGCGCCAGCAGCCCCAGGGATGCTGGGGCCAACGTCCTGACTTTC; cdr3_aa: CASSPRDAGANVLTF
v_call: TRBV5-1; d_call: -; clone_size: -; j_call: TRBJ2-1; cdr3_nt: TGCGCCAGCAACTCCCGGGGGATGTACAATGAGCAGTTCTTC; cdr3_aa: CASNSRGMYNEQFF
v_call: TRBV4-1; d_call: -; clone_size: -; j_call: TRBJ1-4; cdr3_nt: TGCGCCAGCAGCCTTCCAGGCGGCAATAATGAAAAACTGTTTTTT; cdr3_aa: CASSLPGGNNEKLFF
v_call: TRBV28; d_call: -; clone_size: -; j_call: TRBJ1-2; cdr3_nt: TGTGCCAGCAATACGGGACTCGTGGGACGCTATGGCTACACCTTC; cdr3_aa: CASNTGLVGRYGYTF
v_call: TRBV7-9; d_call: -; clone_size: -; j_call: TRBJ1-6; cdr3_nt: TGTGCCACCGGGCAGAATTCACCCCTCCACTTT; cdr3_aa: CATGQNSPLHF
v_call: TRBV7-9; d_call: -; clone_size: -; j_call: TRBJ1-4; cdr3_nt: TGTGCCAGCACCCCAAATGGGGGGGGCTATGAAAAACTGTTTTTT; cdr3_aa: CASTPNGGGYEKLFF
v_call: TRBV5-1; d_call: TRBD1; clone_size: -; j_call: TRBJ2-2; cdr3_nt: TGCGCCAGCAGCTGGGACAGGAGCACCGGGGAGCTGTTTTTT; cdr3_aa: CASSWDRSTGELFF
v_call: TRBV19; d_call: -; clone_size: -; j_call: TRBJ1-2; cdr3_nt: TGTGCCAGTAGTATTAATGGGGAAGGAGGCTACACCTTC; cdr3_aa: CASSINGEGGYTF
v_call: TRBV6-6; d_call: TRBD2; clone_size: few; j_call: TRBJ2-3; cdr3_nt: TGTGCCAGCAGCCCGGGCGGGGGGGGCCGAGATACGCAGTATTTT; cdr3_aa: CASSPGGGGRDTQYF
v_call: TRBV7-9; d_call: -; clone_size: -; j_call: TRBJ1-1; cdr3_nt: TGTGCCAGCAGCTTAAACGAGGGTAGGGATGAAGCTTTCTTT; cdr3_aa: CASSLNEGRDEAFF
v_call: TRBV6-5; d_call: -; clone_size: -; j_call: TRBJ1-2; cdr3_nt: TGTGCCAGCAAGGCAGGGCACAACTATGGCTACACCTTC; cdr3_aa: CASKAGHNYGYTF
v_call: TRBV6-2/TRBV6-3; d_call: -; clone_size: -; j_call: TRBJ1-2; cdr3_nt: TGTGCCAGCAGTTGGGCCCTCGCTAACTATGGCTACACCTTC; cdr3_aa: CASSWALANYGYTF
v_call: TRBV27; d_call: -; clone_size: -; j_call: TRBJ2-1; cdr3_nt: TGTGCCAGCAGTTTTAGCCTTACCTACAATGAGCAGTTCTTC; cdr3_aa: CASSFSLTYNEQFF
v_call: TRBV5-4; d_call: TRBD1; clone_size: few; j_call: TRBJ1-1; cdr3_nt: TGTGCCAGCAGCTACCGGGACAGAAGTGGATCTCGAGCAGCTTTCTTT; cdr3_aa: CASSYRDRSGSRAAFF
v_call: TRBV3-1/TRBV3-2; d_call: -; clone_size: few; j_call: TRBJ2-6; cdr3_nt: TGTGCCAGCAGCGCCCGACATTCTGGGGCCAACGTCCTGACTTTC; cdr3_aa: CASSARHSGANVLTF
v_call: TRBV15; d_call: -; clone_size: -; j_call: TRBJ1-1; cdr3_nt: TGTGCCACCAGCAGGGGTGGGGACACTGAAGCTTTCTTT; cdr3_aa: CATSRGGDTEAFF
v_call: TRBV5-1; d_call: -; clone_size: few; j_call: TRBJ1-5; cdr3_nt: TGCGCCAGCAGCTATGCGGGGGATCAGCCCCAGCATTTT; cdr3_aa: CASSYAGDQPQHF
v_call: TRBV27; d_call: TRBD2; clone_size: -; j_call: TRBJ2-1; cdr3_nt: TGTGCCAGCAGTCGTCTTTTGAGTAGCGGGAGCAATGAGCAGTTCTTC; cdr3_aa: CASSRLLSSGSNEQFF
v_call: TRBV6-1; d_call: -; clone_size: once; j_call: TRBJ2-3; cdr3_nt: TGTGCCAGCAGTGAAGCTTGGGGCACAGATACGCAGTATTTT; cdr3_aa: CASSEAWGTDTQYF
v_call: TRBV7-2; d_call: -; clone_size: -; j_call: TRBJ1-5; cdr3_nt: TGTGCCAGCACCTTGCTAGTCGGTTTTCCCAATCAGCCCCAGCATTTT; cdr3_aa: CASTLLVGFPNQPQHF
v_call: TRBV5-6; d_call: -; clone_size: -; j_call: TRBJ1-6; cdr3_nt: TGTGCCAGCAGCCCGAGGCGGAATTTTAATTCACCCCTCCACTTT; cdr3_aa: CASSPRRNFNSPLHF
v_call: TRBV29-1; d_call: TRBD2; clone_size: few; j_call: TRBJ2-1; cdr3_nt: TGCAGCCCCTCCGCCAAGGGGGGGGGACCCTGGACTAGCGGGAGGGGCAATGAGCAGTTCTTC; cdr3_aa: CSPSAKGGGPWTSGRGNEQFF
v_call: TRBV12-3/TRBV12-4; d_call: -; clone_size: -; j_call: TRBJ1-2; cdr3_nt: TGTGCCAGCAGTTTACAGGCGACCTATGGCTACACCTTC; cdr3_aa: CASSLQATYGYTF
v_call: TRBV5-1; d_call: -; clone_size: few; j_call: TRBJ1-2; cdr3_nt: TGCGCCAGCAGCTTGGATGGTAACTATGGCTACACCTTC; cdr3_aa: CASSLDGNYGYTF
v_call: TRBV7-8; d_call: -; clone_size: -; j_call: TRBJ1-6; cdr3_nt: TGTGCCAGCAGCTTAGTGTGGGATTCACCCCTCCACTTT; cdr3_aa: CASSLVWDSPLHF
v_call: TRBV10-3; d_call: -; clone_size: -; j_call: TRBJ2-4; cdr3_nt: TGTGCCATCAAAGAGGCAGGGGCGGGAAACATTCAGTACTTC; cdr3_aa: CAIKEAGAGNIQYF
v_call: TRBV5-4; d_call: TRBD1; clone_size: -; j_call: TRBJ2-1; cdr3_nt: TGTGCCAGCAGCGGGCTACAGGGGAATCACTACAATGAGCAGTTCTTC; cdr3_aa: CASSGLQGNHYNEQFF
v_call: TRBV6-1; d_call: -; clone_size: few; j_call: TRBJ1-5; cdr3_nt: TGTGCCAGCAGTGAATACGTTAAACAGCCCCAGCATTTT; cdr3_aa: CASSEYVKQPQHF
v_call: TRBV7-3; d_call: -; clone_size: few; j_call: TRBJ2-1; cdr3_nt: TGTGCCAGCAGCGTTGGGTTTAACAATGAGCAGTTCTTC; cdr3_aa: CASSVGFNNEQFF
v_call: TRBV30; d_call: -; clone_size: -; j_call: TRBJ2-5; cdr3_nt: TGTGCCTGGGCGGAAGACAGGAGGGAGACCCAGTACTTC; cdr3_aa: CAWAEDRRETQYF
v_call: TRBV14; d_call: TRBD2; clone_size: -; j_call: TRBJ2-1; cdr3_nt: TGTGCCAGCAGCCACGGGACTAGGTCGCGTCTTGAGCAGTTCTTC; cdr3_aa: CASSHGTRSRLEQFF
v_call: TRBV11-1; d_call: -; clone_size: few; j_call: TRBJ2-3; cdr3_nt: TGTGCCAGCAGCTTAGGCCGAAGCGATTGGACAGATACGCAGTATTTT; cdr3_aa: CASSLGRSDWTDTQYF
v_call: TRBV13; d_call: -; clone_size: -; j_call: TRBJ1-1; cdr3_nt: TGTGCCAGCAGCTTAGGCCAAATAGTGATGAACACTGAAGCTTTCTTT; cdr3_aa: CASSLGQIVMNTEAFF
v_call: TRBV4-3; d_call: -; clone_size: -; j_call: TRBJ2-5; cdr3_nt: TGCGCCAGCAGCCAAGAGGGGGCAGGGGCGGAGACCCAGTACTTC; cdr3_aa: CASSQEGAGAETQYF
v_call: TRBV3-1/TRBV3-2; d_call: -; clone_size: -; j_call: TRBJ1-3; cdr3_nt: TGTGCCAGCAGCCAAGATTCTATAGGTGGAAACACCATATATTTT; cdr3_aa: CASSQDSIGGNTIYF
v_call: TRBV5-5; d_call: TRBD1; clone_size: -; j_call: TRBJ2-1; cdr3_nt: TGTGCCAGCAGCTGGGGACAGGGGTGGGATGAGCAGTTCTTC; cdr3_aa: CASSWGQGWDEQFF